The clone carrying this TCR beta chain was seen many times. Patients in the hyperthyroidism group, adults aged 18 to 65, were newly diagnosed, under 2 months' duration. Exclusion covered patients with other autoimmune diseases or uncontrolled infections (as well as pregnancy or lactation). Orbital computed tomography and thyroid ultrasound, along with TRAb, serum thyroxine and clinical symptoms, underpinned diagnosis. The source of the sample is a study of Graves' ophthalmopathy and Graves' hyperthyroidism. This CDR3 has 13 amino acids. Germline assignment: CDR1 LNHDA and CDR2 SQIVND (reference sequence). V was shortened by 8 bases and J by 5 bases, with 15 bases between the two germline ends. Researchers took RNA transcripts and amplified TCR beta CDR3 regions from them. First-round RT-PCR employed HTBI primers, with a second-round multiplex PCR after it. TCRdb passed the multiplex PCR reads through MiXCR, listing each CDR3 protein once. The sample includes 1 million to 1.3 million distinct CDR3 sequences, less than 45% of them seen just once.

The rearrangement uses TRBV19 and TRBJ1-2; D is possibly TRBD1 (5 bases). This clonotype was obtained from an adult man with Graves' hyperthyroidism. Specimen: peripheral blood or thyroid tissue (not recorded which). CDR3 residues: CASATTGIYGYTF. CDR3 nucleotide sequence: TGTGCCAGTGCCACTACAGGCATTTATGGCTACACCTTC.